The 2 T cell receptor beta chains in this list originate from one sample, sequenced in a study of T cells in Graves' hyperthyroidism and ophthalmopathy. Amplification yielded TCR beta CDR3 regions, with RNA transcripts as the source. A set of HTBI primers served as the primers for a first-round RT-PCR of the TCR CDR3. One entry per CDR3 protein, called by TCRdb with MiXCR from the multiplex PCR reads. The sample includes some 460,000 distinct CDR3 sequences, approximately 14% seen only once; the top ten take roughly 7.4%. The material sequenced was blood. The receptors originated from a woman aged 18-29 years with Graves' hyperthyroidism.

This clonotype has at least ten counts. The chain links TRBV7-3 to TRBJ1-6; TRBD1 matches at 8 bases. The CDR3 is 14 residues long. After removal of 5 bases from V and 10 bases from J, the junction contained 7 bases not matched to a gene. CDR1 and CDR2 from the germline V gene are SGHTA and FQGTGA. In DNA form, the CDR3 reads TGTGCCAGCAGCATAGGACAGGGCACCTCACCCCTCCACTTT. It encodes CASSIGQGTSPLHF.

The chain carries TRBV20-1 and TRBJ2-3; D gene unclear. The CDR3 sequence is 13 residues long. V was pared by 0 bases and J by 3 bases, with 7 bases between. CDR1 is DFQATT, CDR2 SNEGSKA, per germline (reference sequence). CDR3 residues: CSAREIGTDTQYF. The DNA for the CDR3 is TGCAGTGCTAGAGAGATCGGGACAGATACGCAGTATTTT.